The clone carrying this T cell receptor (beta chain) was seen a few times. Its antigen is currently unknown. Germline-derived CDR1 and CDR2 are SGHDT and YYEEEE. This CDR3 has 15 residues. Trimming took off 3 bases at V and 4 bases at J, with 14 bases between the two ends. MiXCR, applied by TCRdb to the 5' RACE reads, yields one record per CDR3 protein. Here the sample spans about 300,000 distinct CDR3 sequences, about 4% being singletons. This sample is part of a study of T cells after yellow fever vaccination. Broader study findings: FACS-sorted repertoires could harbor abundant contaminating bulk-population clonotypes.

The sequence was collected from a man aged 18 to 29 who received the YFV17D yellow fever vaccine. The material was PBMCs, obtained 5 days after the yellow fever booster vaccination. The chain is built from TRBV5-6 and TRBJ1-5, with D perhaps matching TRBD1 (6 bases). CDR3 coding DNA: TGTGCCAGCAGCTCGGGGGGCTTTGGGAATCAGCCCCAGCATTTT. Protein: CASSSGGFGNQPQHF. The variable domain in full, completed from reference TRBV5-6 and TRBJ1-5, reads DAGVTQSPTHLIKTRGQQVTLRCSPKSGHDTVSWYQQALGQGPQFIFQYYEEEERQRGNFPDRFSGHQFPNYSSELNVNALLLGDSALYLCASSSGGFGNQPQHFGDGTRLSIL.